Shown below are 2 T cell receptor beta chains from a single sample sequenced in a study of control samples from healthy donors and cancer patients. Assay used: immunoSEQ multiplex PCR; TCRdb lists only in-frame clones, some missing. The sample contains approximately 160,000 clones, roughly 90% of which appear only once. The specimen was blood. These TCRs come from a woman between 25 and 40 years old in good health.

This clone was detected only once. CDR3 residues: CASSTKLTQGEDGYTF. The CDR3 bases are TGTGCCAGCAGCACGAAACTTACACAAGGAGAGGATGGCTACACCTTC. The chain has TRBV9 and TRBJ1-2; D remains ambiguous. The V end was cut by 4 bases, the J end by 6 bases, with 22 bases between. The CDR3 sequence is 16 residues long. Germline-derived CDR1 and CDR2 are SGDLS and YYNGEE.

The chain combines TRBV24-1 with TRBJ2-5; 7 nucleotides line up with TRBD1. This CDR3 is 15 amino acids long. The V segment lost 3 bases and the J segment 5 bases; nucleotides outside the gene matches: 8. The germline V gene has CDR1 KGHDR and CDR2 SFDVKD. This CDR3 reads CATSDGTALLETQYF. The CDR3 DNA follows: TGTGCCACCAGTGATGGGACAGCCCTGCTGGAGACCCAGTACTTC.